Here is one T cell receptor (beta chain) with its context. Its cognate antigen is unknown. The data belong to a study of cytomegalovirus exposure and HLA in healthy donors. Study-wide background: Most donors, 70% to 85% of 398 genotyped, fell in the Caucasian-associated ancestry cluster.

V lost 3 bases, J lost 0 bases, and 1 base stayed unmatched. This CDR3 is built from 14 residues. Germline values: CDR1 SQVTM, CDR2 ANQGSEA. Vbeta (60) and Jbeta (13) primers were used in the PCR. Method: immunoSEQ multiplex PCR; TCRdb's copy keeps in-frame clones and lacks some. Of 150,000 to 200,000 clones in the sample, more than 65% were seen once. Findings and limits, study-wide: Excluded were some V segments that proved indistinguishable, including TRBV6-2 and TRBV6-3. It is likely that the observed cluster of highly shared sequence variants was a sequencing artifact. The listing of 150 to 200 TCR beta chains classed them as cytomegalovirus-associated.

This receptor was obtained from a girl aged 2-15 years in good health and CMV-seropositive. The V and J genes are TRBV29-1 and TRBJ2-1, with 8 bases lining up with TRBD2. Sequencing was performed on PBMCs. The CDR3 region is CSVERGVSYNEQFF. For the CDR3, the DNA is TGCAGCGTTGAGCGGGGGGTCTCCTACAATGAGCAGTTCTTC.